Below, 8 T cell receptor beta chains from the same sample are listed, as sequenced in a study of cytomegalovirus exposure and HLA in healthy donors. The PCR was carried out with 60 Vbeta primers and 13 Jbeta primers. Clones were read by immunoSEQ multiplex PCR, and TCRdb kept only the in-frame ones, dropping some. The sample holds approximately 68,000 clones, around 80% seen once. Sequenced: PBMCs. The receptors derive from a woman aged 25-40 years in good health and CMV-seropositive.

The rearrangement uses TRBV19 and TRBJ1-2, with D possibly matching TRBD1 (6 bases). CDR3 length: 16 residues. Germline-derived CDR1 and CDR2 are LNHDA and SQIVND (reference sequence). V lost 7 bases, J lost 10 bases, and 28 bases lay in between. CDR3 loop: CASTTDSVVSLWPYTF. The CDR3 DNA is TGTGCCAGTACTACGGACAGCGTGGTTTCTCTATGGCCCTACACCTTC.

The CDR3 region is CASSFITSGRASYEQYF. CDR3 nucleotide sequence: TGCGCCAGCAGCTTCATTACTAGCGGGAGGGCATCCTACGAGCAGTACTTC. V and J are TRBV5-1 and TRBJ2-7; TRBD2 matches 13 bases. Germline V gene sequence: CDR1 SGHRS, CDR2 YFSETQ. The CDR3 has 17 residues. V shed 2 bases, J shed 1 base, and the junction held 6 bases outside the gene matches.

The table lists this clone with a count of one. V usage is TRBV29-1 and J usage is TRBJ2-7; 8 bases fit TRBD2. The CDR3 has 13 residues. CDR1 is SQVTM and CDR2 is ANQGSEA in the germline V gene. Trimming at V came to 6 bases and at J to 4 bases, leaving 8 bases not matched to a gene. In DNA, the CDR3 is TGCAGCGTACTATTAGCGGGAAAATACGAGCAGTACTTC. Encoded protein: CSVLLAGKYEQYF.

V usage is TRBV28 and J usage is TRBJ1-2; D perhaps matches TRBD1 (6 bases). The germline V gene has CDR1 MDHEN and CDR2 SYDVKM. The CDR3 contains 14 residues. V lost 2 bases and J 4 bases, leaving 11 bases between the germline ends. CDR3 DNA: TGTGCCAGCAGTTTAATGGGGGCACTCTATGGCTACACCTTC. It codes for CASSLMGALYGYTF.

The J gene is TRBJ2-2, the V gene TRBV6-1; D might be TRBD2 (5 bases). V dropped 3 bases and J dropped 0 bases, with 17 bases sitting between them. CDR1 and CDR2 (germline): MNHNS, SASEGT. This CDR3 is built from 18 residues. The CDR3 nucleotides are TGTGCCAGCAGTGACGCCGGAGACGACTACGCGAACACCGGGGAGCTGTTTTTT. It codes for CASSDAGDDYANTGELFF.

The chain recombines TRBV30 with TRBJ2-5; a weak D match, TRBD2 (5 bases). This CDR3 spans 16 amino acids. Looked up from germline, CDR1 is GTSNPN and CDR2 is SVGIG (reference sequence). Trimming stripped 4 bases from V and 5 bases from J, with 23 bases between. CDR3 residues: CAWTRAGVAVGETQYF. As DNA, the CDR3 is TGTGCCTGGACCCGTGCGGGCGTGGCTGTTGGGGAGACCCAGTACTTC.

The V gene is TRBV7-2, the J gene TRBJ2-1; no firm D call. Per germline, CDR1 SGHTA and CDR2 FQGNSA. V gave up 5 bases and J gave up 8 bases, with 10 bases separating them. CDR3 length: 12 amino acids. CDR3 bases: TGTGCCAGCAGCAAACCGGTGGATGAGCAGTTCTTC. This codes for CASSKPVDEQFF.

The rearrangement links TRBV28 to TRBJ1-2; TRBD1 is a possible D gene (5 bases). The ends were cut back, 5 bases at V and 4 bases at J, with 17 bases in the middle. This CDR3 has 15 residues. Germline-derived CDR1 and CDR2 are MDHEN and SYDVKM. DNA of the CDR3: TGTGCCAGCAGTCCAGGCTCCCAGGGAAGCTATGGCTACACCTTC. This encodes CASSPGSQGSYGYTF.